This T cell receptor (beta chain) was obtained from a study of blood T cell repertoires in COVID-19. Study as a whole: Acute-phase and convalescent COVID-19 samples originated in the United States, Italy and Spain. PBMCs, B-cell-depleted T cells, or T cells provided the cDNA or gDNA that made up the material.

Germline V gene data show CDR1 as SGHNT and CDR2 as YENEEA. With V trimmed by 5 bases and J by 9 bases, 6 bases remained unmatched. CDR3 length equals 14 residues. Original methodology: For nucleated cells, counts were estimated from reference gene primer amplification. Sequencing was performed with immunoSEQ multiplex PCR; in TCRdb, only in-frame clones are kept and a portion is missing. D and trimming come from the DNA, and the V and J calls and clone size come from that table. The table shows 200,000 to 250,000 clones, with roughly four fifths occurring only once. This TCR came from a woman between 45 and 60 years old with acute or convalescent COVID-19. The sample taken for sequencing was peripheral blood. The chain couples TRBV11-3 to TRBJ2-1; TRBD1 aligns across 11 bases. The CDR3 nucleotides are TGTGCCAGCAGCCCAGGACAGGGGGCATTTGAGCAGTTCTTC. It yields the protein CASSPGQGAFEQFF.